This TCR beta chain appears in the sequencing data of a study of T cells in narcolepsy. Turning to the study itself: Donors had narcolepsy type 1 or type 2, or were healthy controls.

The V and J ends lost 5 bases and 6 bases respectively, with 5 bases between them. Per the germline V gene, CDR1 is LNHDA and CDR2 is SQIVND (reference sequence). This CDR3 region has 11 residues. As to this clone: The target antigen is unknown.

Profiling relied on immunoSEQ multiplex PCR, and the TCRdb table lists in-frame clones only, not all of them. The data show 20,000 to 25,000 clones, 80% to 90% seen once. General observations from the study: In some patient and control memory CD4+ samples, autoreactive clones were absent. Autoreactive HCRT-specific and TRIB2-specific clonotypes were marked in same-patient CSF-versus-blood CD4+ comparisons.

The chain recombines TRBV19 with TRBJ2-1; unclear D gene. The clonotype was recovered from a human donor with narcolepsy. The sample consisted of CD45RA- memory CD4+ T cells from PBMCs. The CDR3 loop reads CASSYSNEQFF. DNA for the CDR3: TGTGCCAGTAGTTATAGCAATGAGCAGTTCTTC.